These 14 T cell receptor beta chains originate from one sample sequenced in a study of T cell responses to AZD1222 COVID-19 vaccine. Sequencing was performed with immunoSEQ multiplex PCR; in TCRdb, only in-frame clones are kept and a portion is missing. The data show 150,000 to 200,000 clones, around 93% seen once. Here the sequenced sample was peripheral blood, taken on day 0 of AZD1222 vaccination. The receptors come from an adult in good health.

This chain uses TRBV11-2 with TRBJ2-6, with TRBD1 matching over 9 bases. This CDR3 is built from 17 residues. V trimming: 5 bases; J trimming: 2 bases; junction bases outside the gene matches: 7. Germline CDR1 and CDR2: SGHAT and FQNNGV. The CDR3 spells CASSSTGTGPGANVLTF. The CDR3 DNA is TGTGCCAGCAGCAGTACCGGGACAGGGCCTGGGGCCAACGTCCTGACTTTC.

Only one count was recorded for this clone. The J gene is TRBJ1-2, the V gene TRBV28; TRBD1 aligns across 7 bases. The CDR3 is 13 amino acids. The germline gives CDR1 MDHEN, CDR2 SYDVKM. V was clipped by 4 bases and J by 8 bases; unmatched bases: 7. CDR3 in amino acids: CASSYRGGGGYTF. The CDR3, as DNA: TGTGCCAGCAGTTACAGGGGAGGGGGAGGCTACACCTTC.

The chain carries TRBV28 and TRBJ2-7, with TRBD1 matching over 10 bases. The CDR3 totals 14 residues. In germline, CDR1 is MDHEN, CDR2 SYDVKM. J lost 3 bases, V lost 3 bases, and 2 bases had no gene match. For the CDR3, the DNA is TGTGCCAGCAGTTTCGGGACAGGGGACTACGAGCAGTACTTC. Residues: CASSFGTGDYEQYF.

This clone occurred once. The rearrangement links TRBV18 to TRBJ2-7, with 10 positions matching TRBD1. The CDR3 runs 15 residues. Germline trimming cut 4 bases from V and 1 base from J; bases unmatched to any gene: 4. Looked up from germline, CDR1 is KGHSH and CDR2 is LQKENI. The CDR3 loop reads CASSLGTGESYEQYF. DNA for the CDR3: TGTGCCAGCTCACTAGGGACAGGGGAGTCCTACGAGCAGTACTTC.

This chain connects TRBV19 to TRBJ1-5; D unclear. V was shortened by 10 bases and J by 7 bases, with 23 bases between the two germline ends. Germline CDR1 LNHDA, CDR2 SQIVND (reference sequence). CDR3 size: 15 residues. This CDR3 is CATAGRGDYSQPQHF. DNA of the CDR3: TGTGCCACCGCCGGACGGGGAGATTATTCGCAGCCCCAGCATTTT.

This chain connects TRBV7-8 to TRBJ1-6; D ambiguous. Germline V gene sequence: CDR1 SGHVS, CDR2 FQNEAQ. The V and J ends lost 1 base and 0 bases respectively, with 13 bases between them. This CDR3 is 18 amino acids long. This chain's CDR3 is CASSLVVGRTSYNSPLHF. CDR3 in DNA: TGTGCCAGCAGCTTAGTGGTTGGGAGGACCTCCTATAATTCACCCCTCCACTTT.

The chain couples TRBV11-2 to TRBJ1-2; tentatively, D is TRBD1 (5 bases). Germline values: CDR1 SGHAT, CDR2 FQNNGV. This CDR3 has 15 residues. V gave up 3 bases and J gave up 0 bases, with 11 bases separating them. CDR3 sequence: CASSFRDAANYGYTF. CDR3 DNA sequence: TGTGCCAGCAGCTTCCGGGACGCAGCTAACTATGGCTACACCTTC.

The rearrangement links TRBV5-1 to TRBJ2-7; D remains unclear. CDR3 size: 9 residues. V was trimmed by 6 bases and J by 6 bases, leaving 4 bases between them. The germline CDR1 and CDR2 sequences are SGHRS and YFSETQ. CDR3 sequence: CASKAEQYF. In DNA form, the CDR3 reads TGCGCCAGCAAAGCCGAGCAGTACTTC.

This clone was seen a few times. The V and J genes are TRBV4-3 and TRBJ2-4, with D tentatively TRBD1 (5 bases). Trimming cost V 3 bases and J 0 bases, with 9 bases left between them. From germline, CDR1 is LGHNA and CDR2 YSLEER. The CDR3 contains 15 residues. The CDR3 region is CASSQADRAKNIQYF. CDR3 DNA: TGCGCCAGCAGCCAGGCCGACAGAGCCAAAAACATTCAGTACTTC.

The CDR3 coding sequence is TGTGCCACCAGTGGTCGACAGGGTGGAACAGATACGCAGTATTTT. It yields the protein CATSGRQGGTDTQYF. This sequence joins TRBV24-1 and TRBJ2-3; 7 bases match TRBD1. The CDR3 runs 15 residues. The germline V gene has CDR1 KGHDR and CDR2 SFDVKD. The junction had 7 bases not matched to a gene; V was cut back by 5 bases and J by 3 bases.

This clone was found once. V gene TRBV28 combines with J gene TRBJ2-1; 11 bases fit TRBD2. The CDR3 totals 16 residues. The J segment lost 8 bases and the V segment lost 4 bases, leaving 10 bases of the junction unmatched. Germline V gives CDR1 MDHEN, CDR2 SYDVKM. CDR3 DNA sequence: TGTGCCAGCAGTTCTGACCTAGCGGGAGGTGGCGATGAGCAGTTCTTC. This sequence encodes CASSSDLAGGGDEQFF.

The CDR3, as DNA: TGTGCCAGCAGCCAAGTTTTGGACTCCCTTTTCAATTCACCCCTCCACTTT. Its protein product is CASSQVLDSLFNSPLHF. The chain recombines TRBV3-1 (or the pseudogene TRBV3-2) with TRBJ1-6, with unresolved D. V shed 1 base and J shed 7 bases, with 17 bases lying between them. CDR1 is LGHDT, CDR2 YNNKEL, per germline (reference sequence). The CDR3 has 17 residues.

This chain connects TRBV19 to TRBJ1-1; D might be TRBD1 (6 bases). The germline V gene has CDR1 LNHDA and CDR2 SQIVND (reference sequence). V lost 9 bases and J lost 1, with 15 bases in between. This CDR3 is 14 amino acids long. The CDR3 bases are TGTGCCAGCTCTAGACAGGAGTCGAACACTGAAGCTTTCTTT. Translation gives CASSRQESNTEAFF.

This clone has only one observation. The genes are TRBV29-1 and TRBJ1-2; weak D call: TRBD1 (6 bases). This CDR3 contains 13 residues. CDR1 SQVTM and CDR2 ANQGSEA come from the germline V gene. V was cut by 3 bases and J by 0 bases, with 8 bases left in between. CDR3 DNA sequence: TGCAGCGTTGACAGGGGAGCTAACTATGGCTACACCTTC. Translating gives CSVDRGANYGYTF.